The entry below gives a single TCR beta chain sequence along with its context. These data are taken from a study of blood T cell repertoires in COVID-19. The authors' processing: Researchers report that nucleated cell counts were estimated from reference gene primer amplification. TCRdb's copy holds only in-frame clones and misses some; the assay was immunoSEQ multiplex PCR. V, J and clone size are those of that table, while D and trimming were read from the DNA. The sample lists about 260,000 clones; around 87% were seen once. The CDR3 consists of 15 residues. The origin of this receptor is a woman aged 18-30 years who had recovered from COVID-19. The chain is built from TRBV21-1 and TRBJ1-4; no DNA check was done on the table's D call, TRBD1. TRBV21-1 is an annotated pseudogene. Sequencing was carried out using PBMCs or T cells enriched from blood (not recorded which). CDR3 amino acids: CASSKEGTGIEKLFF. The CDR3 nucleotides read TGTGCCAGCAGCAAGGAGGGGACAGGGATCGAAAAACTGTTTTTT.